This TCR beta chain was sequenced in a study of regulatory T cells (dated by TCRdb to between 2017 and 2018). Regarding the complete study: T-cell receptor beta repertoires of sorted regulatory, conventional CD4+ and CD8+ T cells were compared between CD3G-deficient patients and healthy controls. What the study reported, not specific to this receptor: Hydrophobic residues at CDR3 positions 6 and 7 were enriched in conventional CD4+ T cells from CD3G-deficient patients, suggesting more self-reactive specificities. In patients, repertoires had restricted unique TRB V-J pairs and skewed V and J gene usage, with regulatory T cells showing the most marked changes.

The multiplex PCR used 52 forward TRBV primers and 13 reverse TRBJ primers, with assay-based and computational corrections for amplification bias. Within the immunoSEQ assay, multiplex PCR amplified rearranged TRB loci from genomic DNA. TRB amplicons were sequenced using an Illumina HiSeq platform. Regarding the original processing steps: Raw sequences were error-filtered and aligned to reference gene sequences by custom algorithms, then analyzed with the immunoSEQ online tools. Frequencies of productive and nonproductive TRB rearrangements were assessed among unique sequences as well as among total sequences. Hydrophobicity and amino acid composition of residues 6 and 7 within the TRB CDR3 were used to estimate the potential for self-reactivity. Groups were compared by t tests, Mann-Whitney tests or two-way ANOVA performed in Prism software. Drawn from immuneACCESS, this table holds only the in-frame rearrangements with V and J called that TCRdb kept. Clones are partly lost; checked studies trace under half to an unresolved V gene and leave the rest unexplained. V and J calls and clone size come straight from that table; D and trimming were deduced from the DNA. Within this sample are 20,000 to 25,000 clones, with over 75% of them counted one time only. Of the sample, about 1.3% falls within the top ten clones.

Evidence of autoimmunity was present in all CD3G-deficient patients, and the autoimmunity was more severe in two of the patients. At the time of testing, the patients were between 2 and 39 years old, and their CD4+ and CD8+ T cells had reduced naive proportions and increased memory proportions. CD4+ cells were FACS-sorted into CD25-high CD127-low regulatory T cells and CD25-low CD127-high conventional CD4+ T cells. The patient group comprised roughly 6 individuals with CD3G deficiency. An international network of physicians spanning the United States, Europe and Asia provided the patient samples and clinical data. Peripheral blood mononuclear cells were isolated by Ficoll density separation. CDR1 SGHVS and CDR2 FQNEAQ were looked up in the germline V gene. The cysteine opens and the phenylalanine closes a CDR3 of 17 amino acids. Just CDR3 DNA is preserved here, 51 bases in frame from base 1. V lost 2 bases and J lost 1 base, and the count of bases not matched to a germline gene is 9.

Details on this clone: Its binding antigen is unknown. No base qualities exist here, and no much larger clone lies one base off it.

Sequencing was performed on conventional CD4+ T cells sorted from blood. This TCR derives from a child aged 5 to 17 with CD3G deficiency. Rearrangement joined TRBV7-8 to TRBJ2-3, with TRBD2 matching 7 junction bases. The CDR3 reads as follows: CASSLRGGSWGTDTQYF. The bases are TGTGCCAGCAGCTTACGGGGCGGGAGCTGGGGCACAGATACGCAGTATTTT.